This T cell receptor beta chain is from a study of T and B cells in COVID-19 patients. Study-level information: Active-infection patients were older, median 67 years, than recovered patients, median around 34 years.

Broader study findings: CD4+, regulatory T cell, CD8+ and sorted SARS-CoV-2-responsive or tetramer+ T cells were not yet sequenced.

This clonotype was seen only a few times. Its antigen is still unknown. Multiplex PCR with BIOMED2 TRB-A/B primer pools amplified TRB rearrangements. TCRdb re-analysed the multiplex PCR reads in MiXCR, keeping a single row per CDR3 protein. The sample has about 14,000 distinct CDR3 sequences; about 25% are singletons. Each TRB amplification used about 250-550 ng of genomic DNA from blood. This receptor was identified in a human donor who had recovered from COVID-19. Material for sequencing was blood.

This CDR3 reads CASSLWTSGISEQFF. CDR3 nucleotide sequence: TGTGCCAGCAGCTTATGGACTAGCGGGATTTCTGAGCAGTTCTTC. V gene TRBV11-2 combines with J gene TRBJ2-1; TRBD2 matches at 12 bases. CDR3 size: 15 residues. Unmatched junction bases numbered 5, after V lost 2 bases and J lost 9 bases. The germline V gene encodes CDR1 SGHAT and CDR2 FQNNGV. The variable domain in full, with the rest retrieved from reference TRBV11-2 and TRBJ2-1, is EAGVAQSPRYKIIEKRQSVAFWCNPISGHATLYWYQQILGQGPKLLIQFQNNGVVDDSQLPKDRFSAERLKGVDSTLKIQPAKLEDSAVYLCASSLWTSGISEQFFGPGTRLTVL.